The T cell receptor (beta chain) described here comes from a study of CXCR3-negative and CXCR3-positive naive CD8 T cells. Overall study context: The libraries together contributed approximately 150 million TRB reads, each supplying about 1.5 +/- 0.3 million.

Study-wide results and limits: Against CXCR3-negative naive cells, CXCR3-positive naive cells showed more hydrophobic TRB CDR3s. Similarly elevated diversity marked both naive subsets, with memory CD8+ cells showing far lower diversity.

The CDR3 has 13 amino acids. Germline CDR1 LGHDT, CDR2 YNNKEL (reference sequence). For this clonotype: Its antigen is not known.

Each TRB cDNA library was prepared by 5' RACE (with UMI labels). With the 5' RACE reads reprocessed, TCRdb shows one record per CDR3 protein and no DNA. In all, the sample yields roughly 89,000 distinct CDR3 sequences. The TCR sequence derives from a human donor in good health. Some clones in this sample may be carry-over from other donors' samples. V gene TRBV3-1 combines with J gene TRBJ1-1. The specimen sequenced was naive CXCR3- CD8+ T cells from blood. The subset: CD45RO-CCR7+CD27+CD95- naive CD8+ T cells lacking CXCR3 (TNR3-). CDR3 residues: CASSPVGDTEAFF.